This T cell receptor beta chain was retrieved from a study of OX40 agonist ivuxolimab in advanced cancers. Study-wide background: Partial responses were achieved by three patients: one hepatocellular carcinoma, two cutaneous melanoma. Study-wide points: Doses of 0.1 to 3.0 mg/kg were accompanied by clonal expansion of CD4+ and CD8+ blood T cells by week 6.

Remarks on this clone: Its antigen is not known.

This CDR3 contains 19 residues. Per the germline V gene, CDR1 is LGHNA and CDR2 is YSLEER. The V and J ends lost 0 bases and 1 base, in that order; junction bases with no gene match: 12. Prior autoimmune disease or systemic immunosuppression barred patients. Sequencing used immunoSEQ multiplex PCR; TCRdb keeps in-frame clones, though not all of them. The sample gives roughly 83,000 clones, roughly 80% of which show up once; about 7% is in the top ten. The sequencing used CD4+ or CD8+ T cells sorted from blood, collected in a trial of the OX40 agonist ivuxolimab. This TCR came from an adult with an advanced solid tumor such as melanoma, head and neck, liver or kidney cancer. This chain links TRBV4-3 with TRBJ2-5, with 9 bases identical to TRBD2. CDR3 sequence (DNA): TGCGCCAGCAGCCAAGATAGGGTAGCGGGAGAGGGTTCCCAAGAGACCCAGTACTTC. Encoded protein: CASSQDRVAGEGSQETQYF.